Below, 29 T cell receptor beta chains from the same sample are listed, as sequenced in a study of shared clonotypes between healthy human individuals. Profiling relied on immunoSEQ multiplex PCR, and the TCRdb table lists in-frame clones only, not all of them. Of roughly 2.4 million clones detected, approximately 95% appear once; the ten largest clones hold approximately 0.13%. The sample was naive CD4+ T cells sorted from blood. Subset reported: CD45RA+ positively selected. The receptor set was obtained from a man between 18 and 35 years old in good health.

The chain employs TRBV7-9 and TRBJ2-3; D unclear. This CDR3 has 17 residues. Germline V gives CDR1 SEHNR, CDR2 FQNEAQ (reference sequence). V lost 0 bases, J lost 2 bases, and 15 bases lay in between. Here the CDR3 reads CASSLAQLVPITDTQYF. CDR3 DNA sequence: TGTGCCAGCAGCTTAGCGCAATTGGTCCCGATCACAGATACGCAGTATTTT. The variable domain in full, with the rest retrieved from reference TRBV7-9 and TRBJ2-3, is DTGVSQNPRHKITKRGQNVTFRCDPISEHNRLYWYRQTLGQGPEFLTYFQNEAQLEKSRLLSDRFSAERPKGSFSTLEIQRTEQGDSAMYLCASSLAQLVPITDTQYFGPGTRLTVL.

V and J are TRBV11-2 and TRBJ2-3, with D uncertain. The CDR3 spans 14 residues. Per germline, CDR1 SGHAT and CDR2 FQNNGV. Trimming removed 2 bases at V and 0 bases at J, with 6 bases between. The CDR3 here is CASSLFPSTDTQYF. The CDR3 DNA sequence: TGTGCCAGCAGCTTATTTCCTAGCACAGATACGCAGTATTTT.

The V gene is TRBV6-6, the J gene TRBJ1-2, with D possibly being TRBD1 (5 bases). The CDR3 is 15 residues long. Looked up from germline, CDR1 is MNHNY and CDR2 is SVGAGI (reference sequence). V was clipped by 5 bases and J by 9 bases, with 22 bases between them. As DNA, the CDR3 is TGTGCCAGCAGTGACCTCGGGACCTCCTTGTCGAGCTACACCTTC. It encodes CASSDLGTSLSSYTF.

V is TRBV5-1 and J is TRBJ2-5; 7 nucleotides match TRBD2. The CDR3 covers 14 residues. V lost 8 bases and J lost 4; bases outside the gene matches: 11. Germline loops: CDR1 SGHRS, CDR2 YFSETQ. CDR3 sequence: CASRPGPGGETQYF. DNA for the CDR3: TGCGCCAGTCGACCGGGGCCGGGGGGAGAGACCCAGTACTTC.

V is TRBV28 and J is TRBJ2-4, with 16 positions matching TRBD2. The CDR3 loop spans 19 amino acids. The trim removed 3 bases at V and 0 bases at J, leaving 5 bases unmatched. Per germline, CDR1 MDHEN and CDR2 SYDVKM. In nucleotides, the CDR3 is TGTGCCAGCAGTTTGGGACTAGCGGGGGGGCCCTTAGCCAAAAACATTCAGTACTTC. Protein: CASSLGLAGGPLAKNIQYF. The full variable domain, rest sourced from reference TRBV28 and TRBJ2-4, is DVKVTQSSRYLVKRTGEKVFLECVQDMDHENMFWYRQDPGLGLRLIYFSYDVKMKEKGDIPEGYSVSREKKERFSLILESASTNQTSMYLCASSLGLAGGPLAKNIQYFGAGTRLSVL.

This clone was recorded only once. The CDR3: CASSLVPLGGVDEQFF. The CDR3 coding sequence is TGTGCCAGCAGCTTAGTCCCATTGGGGGGAGTGGATGAGCAGTTCTTC. The chain employs TRBV11-2 and TRBJ2-1; a possible D gene is TRBD2 (6 bases). V gave up 1 base and J gave up 8 bases, with 18 bases separating them. This CDR3 comprises 16 residues. The V gene's germline CDR1 is SGHAT and CDR2 FQNNGV.

This chain connects TRBV5-4 to TRBJ2-7, with D hard to call. Trimming shortened V by 3 bases and J by 0 bases, and 7 bases separated the two germline ends. Germline V gene data show CDR1 as SGHNT and CDR2 as YYREEE (reference sequence). The CDR3 is made up of 13 amino acids. The CDR3 is CASSWRNSYEQYF. The CDR3 DNA follows: TGTGCCAGCAGCTGGAGAAACTCCTACGAGCAGTACTTC.

The chain carries TRBV5-4 and TRBJ2-3; 11 bases map to TRBD2. The CDR3 has 16 residues. V lost 4 bases to trimming and J lost 4 bases; unmatched junction nucleotides: 8. Germline lookup yields CDR1 SGHNT and CDR2 YYREEE (reference sequence). CDR3 sequence: CASSITLAGGADTQYF. The CDR3 DNA reads as TGTGCCAGCAGCATCACCTTAGCGGGAGGGGCAGATACGCAGTATTTT.

The V gene is TRBV5-4, the J gene TRBJ2-7; no clear D. There are 15 residues in the CDR3. V was cut by 0 bases and J by 5 bases, with 15 bases left in between. Germline V CDR1 and CDR2: SGHNT, YYREEE (reference sequence). The CDR3 region has the DNA TGTGCCAGCAGCTTGGTAGGTAGAGGCGTCGACGAGCAGTACTTC. This sequence encodes CASSLVGRGVDEQYF.

The V call is TRBV28, the J call TRBJ1-2; possible D gene TRBD1, 5 bases. Trimming shortened V by 5 bases and J by 3 bases, and 19 bases separated the two germline ends. The germline CDR1 and CDR2 sequences are MDHEN and SYDVKM. The CDR3 contains 16 residues. The CDR3 DNA sequence: TGTGCCAGCAGTCCCCCGATTGGGGCAGGAGACTATGGCTACACCTTC. Protein sequence: CASSPPIGAGDYGYTF.

This clone was seen a single time. The V call is TRBV10-2, the J call TRBJ2-5; no clear D. V was shortened by 6 bases and J by 0 bases, with 8 bases between the two germline ends. CDR3 length: 13 amino acids. Per germline, CDR1 WSHSY and CDR2 SAAADI. CDR3 nucleotide sequence: TGCGCCAGCAGGACCGGGTACCAAGAGACCCAGTACTTC. As protein: CASRTGYQETQYF.

The chain uses TRBV5-1 and TRBJ2-3; D remains ambiguous. The V gene's germline CDR1 is SGHRS and CDR2 YFSETQ. V was shortened by 1 base and J by 0 bases, with 12 bases between the two germline ends. The length of the CDR3 is 16 residues. CDR3 nucleotide sequence: TGCGCCAGCAGCTTGCCCGGTGCTTCTAGCACAGATACGCAGTATTTT. Encoded protein: CASSLPGASSTDTQYF.

J is TRBJ2-2 and V is TRBV6-7; no firm D call. TRBV6-7 is an ORF for which the function is uncertain. Trimming cost V 2 bases and J 6 bases, with 22 bases left between them. This CDR3 contains 18 residues. CDR3 nucleotides: TGTGCCAGCAGTTACAATAGCCGATACCTCTCCTCTCCCGGGGAGCTGTTTTTT. Encoded protein: CASSYNSRYLSSPGELFF.

The chain couples TRBV7-9 to TRBJ1-6; D is possibly TRBD1 (6 bases). The CDR3 loop spans 14 amino acids. Germline V CDR1 and CDR2: SEHNR, FQNEAQ (reference sequence). V lost 4 bases and J lost 11, with 15 bases in between. This CDR3 is CASSSGAQNPPLHF. In DNA, the CDR3 is TGTGCCAGCAGCTCGGGGGCGCAGAACCCACCCCTCCACTTT. Full variable domain (outside the CDR3, taken from reference TRBV7-9 and TRBJ1-6): DTGVSQNPRHKITKRGQNVTFRCDPISEHNRLYWYRQTLGQGPEFLTYFQNEAQLEKSRLLSDRFSAERPKGSFSTLEIQRTEQGDSAMYLCASSSGAQNPPLHFGNGTRLTVT.

The chain uses TRBV13 and TRBJ1-6; perhaps TRBD1 as D (6 bases). The CDR3 extends over 17 amino acids. The V gene lost 5 bases and the J gene lost 0 bases, with 14 bases spanning the gap. Germline V gene data show CDR1 as PRHDT and CDR2 as FYEKMQ (reference sequence). CDR3 DNA: TGTGCCAGCAGCCCGGGGGCACAGAGCTCCTATAATTCACCCCTCCACTTT. It specifies CASSPGAQSSYNSPLHF.

This clone was seen a single time. The gene calls are TRBV7-2 and TRBJ2-1; a weak D match, TRBD2 (6 bases). Per germline, CDR1 SGHTA and CDR2 FQGNSA. Trimming removed 1 base from V and 15 bases from J, with 16 bases in between. The CDR3 is 13 amino acids. DNA for the CDR3: TGTGCCAGCAGCTTAGGTTTGACGGGACTCCCGTTCTTC. Its protein product is CASSLGLTGLPFF.

V and J are TRBV10-2 and TRBJ1-2; TRBD1 agrees at 7 bases. From germline, CDR1 is WSHSY and CDR2 SAAADI. This CDR3 has 15 amino acids. Trimming cost V 5 bases and J 0 bases; bases outside gene matches: 6. The CDR3 coding sequence is TGCGCCAGCAGTTTACAGGGGAGCCCTAACTATGGCTACACCTTC. Amino acids: CASSLQGSPNYGYTF.

The chain is built from TRBV10-3 and TRBJ1-4; no definite D call. The CDR3 contains 13 residues. Germline V gives CDR1 ENHRY, CDR2 SYGVKD. Trimming removed 2 bases from V and 10 bases from J, with 11 bases in between. The CDR3 DNA reads TGTGCCATCAGTGAGCCGACGATCGGAAAACTGTTTTTT. This translates into CAISEPTIGKLFF.

The chain couples TRBV28 to TRBJ1-1; D is perhaps TRBD1 (6 bases). The CDR3 runs 15 residues. Germline V gene lookup returns CDR1 MDHEN and CDR2 SYDVKM. V was shortened by 5 bases and J by 4 bases, with 17 bases between the two germline ends. CDR3 region: CASSPSTGRGTEAFF. CDR3 in DNA: TGTGCCAGCAGTCCCTCGACAGGTCGGGGCACTGAAGCTTTCTTT. Using reference TRBV28 and TRBJ1-1 for the parts outside the CDR3, the full variable domain is DVKVTQSSRYLVKRTGEKVFLECVQDMDHENMFWYRQDPGLGLRLIYFSYDVKMKEKGDIPEGYSVSREKKERFSLILESASTNQTSMYLCASSPSTGRGTEAFFGQGTRLTVV.

This chain links TRBV5-5 with TRBJ2-2, with a tentative D call TRBD1 (6 bases). Trimming pared 4 bases from V and 6 bases from J, leaving 16 bases between. The germline V gene encodes CDR1 SGHKS and CDR2 YYEKEE (reference sequence). The CDR3 runs to 15 residues. The CDR3 protein is CASSAGNRAAGELFF. CDR3 coding DNA: TGTGCCAGCAGCGCAGGAAACAGGGCTGCCGGGGAGCTGTTTTTT.

For this clone: The sample carries other DNA sequences with the same CDR3. V is TRBV6-5 and J is TRBJ2-5, with TRBD1 identical over 7 bases. V lost 5 bases to trimming and J lost 1 base; unmatched junction nucleotides: 1. The CDR3 is 13 amino acids. CDR1 and CDR2 from the germline V gene are MNHEY and SVGAGI. In DNA form, the CDR3 reads TGTGCCAGCAGTCGGACAGGCCAAGAGACCCAGTACTTC. Protein product: CASSRTGQETQYF.

The chain has TRBV7-2 and TRBJ2-5; D may correspond to TRBD1 or TRBD2 (5 bases each). The germline V gene encodes CDR1 SGHTA and CDR2 FQGNSA. The V end was cut by 5 bases, the J end by 5 bases, with 18 bases between. The CDR3 length is 15 residues. The CDR3 nucleotides read TGTGCCAGCAGCCGAGGGACCAACGGGCATGAGACCCAGTACTTC. It yields the protein CASSRGTNGHETQYF. The full variable domain, rest sourced from reference TRBV7-2 and TRBJ2-5, is GAGVSQSPSNKVTEKGKDVELRCDPISGHTALYWYRQSLGQGLEFLIYFQGNSAPDKSGLPSDRFSAERTGGSVSTLTIQRTQQEDSAVYLCASSRGTNGHETQYFGPGTRLLVL.

Worth noting for this clone: The sample carries other DNA sequences with the same CDR3. This chain links TRBV5-1 with TRBJ2-5; TRBD2 agrees at 10 bases. Germline V gene lookup returns CDR1 SGHRS and CDR2 YFSETQ. CDR3 length: 16 residues. The J segment lost 2 bases and the V segment lost 0 bases, leaving 4 bases of the junction unmatched. The CDR3 DNA sequence: TGCGCCAGCAGCTTGGGGCTAGCGGGGGCGCAAGAGACCCAGTACTTC. This codes for CASSLGLAGAQETQYF. Complete variable domain (other parts from reference TRBV5-1 and TRBJ2-5): KAGVTQTPRYLIKTRGQQVTLSCSPISGHRSVSWYQQTPGQGLQFLFEYFSETQRNKGNFPGRFSGRQFSNSRSEMNVSTLELGDSALYLCASSLGLAGAQETQYFGPGTRLLVL.

This sequence joins TRBV29-1 and TRBJ2-1; TRBD1 matches 7 bases. The V and J ends lost 2 bases and 9 bases, in that order; junction bases with no gene match: 13. This CDR3 has 15 residues. Germline V CDR1 and CDR2: SQVTM, ANQGSEA. As DNA, the CDR3 is TGCAGCGTTGAACCCGATTGGGAGACAGGGTTTGAGCAGTTCTTC. It translates to CSVEPDWETGFEQFF.

This clone is a singleton in its sample. The CDR3 DNA is TGTGCCACCAGCAGGGGTGCCACTGGCTACACCTTC. Protein sequence: CATSRGATGYTF. The chain carries TRBV15 and TRBJ1-2; the D is unclear. Germline assignment: CDR1 LNHNV and CDR2 YYDKDF (reference sequence). Trimming removed 3 bases from V and 7 bases from J, with 9 bases in between. The CDR3 length is 12 residues.

V usage is TRBV30 and J usage is TRBJ1-1, with 9 bases identical to TRBD1. This CDR3 has 14 amino acids. The junction had 9 bases not matched to a gene; V was cut back by 3 bases and J by 7 bases. From germline, CDR1 is GTSNPN and CDR2 SVGIG (reference sequence). CDR3 region: CAWRNRGRMGEAFF. The CDR3 DNA sequence: TGTGCCTGGAGAAACAGGGGGCGGATGGGTGAAGCTTTCTTT.

This chain uses TRBV11-2 with TRBJ2-1; 7 nucleotides match TRBD2. Trimming removed 5 bases from V and 6 bases from J; junction bases left unmatched: 7. Germline V lookup: CDR1 SGHAT, CDR2 FQNNGV. There are 14 residues in the CDR3. CDR3 sequence: CASSPSGGGNEQFF. In DNA, the CDR3 is TGTGCCAGCAGCCCTAGTGGGGGGGGCAATGAGCAGTTCTTC.

This rearrangement joins TRBV30 to TRBJ1-5; 10 bases match TRBD1. CDR1 and CDR2 (germline): GTSNPN, SVGIG (reference sequence). V gave up 6 bases and J gave up 6 bases; unmatched junction bases: 5. The CDR3 is 13 amino acids. This CDR3 is CACQGQGSQPQHF. The CDR3 bases are TGTGCCTGTCAGGGACAGGGGAGTCAGCCCCAGCATTTT.

CDR3 sequence: CASSGGGNSNQPQHF. The CDR3 DNA sequence: TGTGCCAGCAGTGGGGGGGGGAATAGCAATCAGCCCCAGCATTTT. The V call is TRBV28, the J call TRBJ1-5; D is perhaps TRBD1 (5 bases). V lost 5 bases, J lost 0 bases, and 11 bases lay in between. The CDR3 extends over 15 amino acids. CDR1 is MDHEN and CDR2 is SYDVKM in the germline V gene.